This TCR beta chain was captured by sequencing in a study of cytomegalovirus exposure and HLA in healthy donors (dated by TCRdb to the late 2010s). Regarding the research as a whole: In an earlier analysis of some 610 of the donors, 276 Gb of sequence data and some 100 million unique TCR beta sequences from about 190 million T cells were reported. Roughly 300 gigabases of sequencing data and tens of millions of unique TCR sequences were included in an early release covering roughly 600 HLA-typed donors. The genetic ancestry cluster associated with self-reported Caucasian donors included around 76% of the 398 genotyped donors. The aim of the study was to test whether cataloging public T cell receptors could identify signatures of past pathogen exposure. The T cell repertoires of 666 subjects were profiled by immunosequencing and related to cytomegalovirus serostatus. A separate validation cohort of roughly 130 different subjects was used in addition to the 666-subject first cohort. The study combined high-throughput TCR immunosequencing, statistical association of individual TCRs with disease status, and machine learning to predict cytomegalovirus infection status. A later analysis re-examined previously published TCR beta repertoires from about 670 donors and added high-resolution HLA genotyping to investigate patterns of TCR occurrence. Rather than drawing on any new phenotypic data, the later analysis identified candidate immune exposures from TCR beta sequences and the way those sequences occurred across donors. An earlier analysis of approximately 640 of the donors applied high-throughput TCR beta sequencing to assess whether each TCR beta V gene segment acted as functional or pseudogenic. Donor age, sex, ethnicity and CMV serostatus were collected together with the repertoire data. A later genetic analysis took genome-wide SNP genotypes for about 65% of the 666 donors and used that subset as a discovery cohort. Every discovery cohort repertoire had been produced on one sequencing platform. Class I and class II HLA loci were covered by the typing at four-digit resolution. The number of donors typed differed by locus, with 629-630 for A, B, C, DRB1 and DQB1, roughly 520 for DQA1, about 610 for DPA1, and around 460 for DPB1. A handful of DR-DQ haplotypes were handled as single units for association and clustering because linkage in the cohort was strong. Among about 400 genotyped donors of the cohort, an average of roughly 230,000 unique TCR beta nucleotide sequences was sequenced per donor, of which about 18% were non-productive.

General conclusions and limits of the study: The only immune exposure information available for the cohort was CMV serostatus. In a later analysis, the rate of TCR association differed among HLA loci, with DRB1 alleles having the most associated TCRs and HLA-C alleles having the fewest. A group of highly shared sequence variants was considered likely to be a technical artifact of the sequencing pipeline. A later analysis associated 15,000 to 20,000 TCR beta sequences with specific HLA alleles at a false discovery rate of 0.05. When HLA alleles, especially DR and DQ, strongly co-occurred, attributing TCR associations to individual alleles was difficult. According to a later analysis, parvovirus B19, influenza, CMV and Epstein-Barr virus appeared linked to several top co-occurrence clusters. In the study, about 150 TCR beta chains were listed as associated with cytomegalovirus. In vitro tests confirmed that three of the cytomegalovirus-associated TCR beta chains recognize cytomegalovirus antigens. A later analysis found that most CMV-associated TCR beta chains appeared HLA-restricted, with HLA associations seemingly driven largely by CMV exposure. A further reported finding was that TCR beta sequences accurately predicted the HLA-A and HLA-B alleles for most subjects in the first cohort. This cohort had only TCR beta chains sequenced, and the lack of alpha or paired-chain data limited which features could be detected. An association between a missense DCLRE1C variant and V-gene and J-gene trimming of TCR beta chains was found in a later genetic analysis and replicated in an independent cohort. Because HLA typing was missing for some donors at each locus, association tests included only the typed subset. Most TCR sequences were seen in very few donors, while some public TCRs were found in many individuals. In a later analysis, HLA-associated TCR beta chains were found to be more clonally expanded and to have lower generation probabilities than equally common non-associated chains. According to the authors, the approach could potentially be generalized to other disease states and immunological phenotypes. In a later genetic analysis, fewer N-insertions in productive TCRs were reported among donors in an Asian-associated ancestry cluster than the roughly 700-donor mean. Roughly uniform sequencing depth across donors was assumed in presence/absence analyses, although this assumption may not hold. Linkage disequilibrium might explain the correlated functional status among segregating V segments, but an unknown experimental factor could not be ruled out. The classifier was reported to diagnose cytomegalovirus status with high specificity and sensitivity in both the original cohort and the validation cohort. Some IMGT-functional V segments, including TRBV6-2 and TRBV6-3, could not be distinguished by the 87-base-pair reads and were therefore excluded. Seventeen rarely observed V segments, including chromosome 9 orphons, were excluded from the earlier analysis of about 610 of the donors because counts were too low. Broadly in line with IMGT annotations, most TCR beta V segments showed up in productive rearrangements about 87% or about 30% of the time in an earlier analysis of 450 to 600 of the donors.

In the case of this clone: There is no known antigen for this receptor. Base qualities are not at hand, and no much larger clone is one base apart.

The cohort comprised some 680 healthy bone marrow donors. At the time of sampling, every cohort member was nominally healthy, though immune exposures that went unrecorded were likely present. The donor was CMV seronegative and was included in the group of a few hundred seronegative cohort members. A peripheral blood sample was collected from each donor, and TCR beta sequencing was performed on peripheral blood mononuclear cells. The Qiagen DNeasy Blood Extraction Kit was used to extract genomic DNA from the blood cell samples. Inclusive of the bounding cysteine and phenylalanine, the CDR3 is 18 residues long. Solely the CDR3 DNA is kept, with 54 bases framed from the first base. CDR1 and CDR2 are read off the germline V gene as MNHNS and SASEGT. Ends trimmed: V by 0 bases, J by 3 bases; bases unmatched to a gene: 6. Receptor amplification or capture employed the immunoSEQ multiplex PCR assay. For the multiplex PCR, a mixture combining 60 forward primers for TCR Vbeta segments and 13 reverse primers for TCR Jbeta segments was used. A multiplex PCR assay on genomic DNA amplified the CDR3 region of rearranged TCR beta genes. The Illumina HiSeq System was used to sequence the amplified TCR beta libraries as 87-base-pair reads. The original methods were these. Across the 500 to 700 repertoires, a later analysis counted some 81 million unique TCR beta chains, roughly 11 million of which were shared by at least two donors. A nearest-neighbor algorithm error-corrected the raw reads and collapsed the reads into unique sequences, merging closely related sequences to remove PCR and sequencing errors. CDR3 sequences were aligned to IMGT reference sequences to assign V, D and J gene segments. For a sequence to be retained, at least a six-nucleotide match to both a V gene segment and a J gene segment was required. A rearrangement counted as productive if the CDR3 had no stop codons and remained in frame with V and J, and every other rearrangement counted as non-productive. CDR3 was defined by IMGT convention, running from the second conserved V-encoded cysteine to the conserved J-encoded phenylalanine. In an earlier analysis of roughly 610 of the donors, sequences lacking an unambiguous match to a single V gene segment were excluded. An earlier analysis of about 600 of the donors called V segments functional above 56.7% productive rearrangements and segregating when the between-donor standard deviation exceeded 5%. A statistical classification framework was developed to diagnose cytomegalovirus status using the catalog of TCR beta chain sequences. In a later analysis, V and J genes were assigned by comparing TCR nucleotide sequences against IMGT/GENE-DB human TR gene sequences. In a later analysis, CDR3 sequences and most-parsimonious VDJ recombination scenarios were assigned using the TCRdist pipeline. In a later analysis, each TCR beta chain was defined by its CDR3 amino acid sequence together with its V-gene family, and reads lacking a unique V-gene family were excluded. A later analysis removed 600 or so highly shared, low-generation-probability nucleotide sequences to deal with suspected cross-contamination and a sequencing artifact. A later analysis calculated a clonal expansion index for each public chain from normalized within-repertoire ranks of inferred template counts. Generation probabilities in a later analysis came from a VDJ recombination model fitted to out-of-frame rearrangements, and those results were checked against IGoR. Hypergeometric tests were used in a later analysis to score TCR-TCR, TCR-HLA and TCR-CMV co-occurrence, with a repertoire-size bias correction applied to the TCR pairs. False discovery rates were estimated in a later analysis by permuting HLA or CMV assignments 20 times. In a later analysis, co-occurring TCRs were grouped with DBSCAN, and TCRdist sequence similarity was added when clustering was performed within HLA-allele-positive subsets. Co-occurrence clustering excluded repertoires with fewer than 30,000 or more than 120,000 public chains, plus five with anomalous nucleotide sharing. TCRdb stores this immuneACCESS table with in-frame sequences only. Part of the clones is absent; in the studies checked, under half of the shortfall reflects unresolved V genes, and no reason is known for the rest. The V and J calls and clone size were taken over from that table, and D and trimming were inferred from the DNA. Present in this sample are around 120,000 clones, 75% to 85% of which were seen just once. Roughly 3.5% of the sample is held by the ten biggest clonotypes.

This chain joins TRBV6-1 to TRBJ1-5, and TRBD1 aligns with 12 junction nucleotides. The sequencing sample was made of PBMCs. This TCR derives from a male donor in good health and CMV-seronegative. The CDR3 has the sequence CASSEAAGTGGFNQPQHF. The sequence in DNA is TGTGCCAGCAGTGAAGCGGCCGGGACAGGGGGCTTCAATCAGCCCCAGCATTTT.